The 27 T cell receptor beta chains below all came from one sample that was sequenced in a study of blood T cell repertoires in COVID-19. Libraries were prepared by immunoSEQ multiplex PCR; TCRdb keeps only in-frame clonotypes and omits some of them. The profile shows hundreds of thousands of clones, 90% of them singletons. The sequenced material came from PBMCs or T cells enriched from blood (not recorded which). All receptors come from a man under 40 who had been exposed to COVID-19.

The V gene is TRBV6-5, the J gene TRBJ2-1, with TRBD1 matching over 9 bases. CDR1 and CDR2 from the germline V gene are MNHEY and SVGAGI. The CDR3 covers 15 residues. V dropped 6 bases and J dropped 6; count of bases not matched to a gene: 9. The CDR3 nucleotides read TGTGCCAGCAGGCTCAACAGGGGGCGGATCAATGAGCAGTTCTTC. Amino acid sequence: CASRLNRGRINEQFF.

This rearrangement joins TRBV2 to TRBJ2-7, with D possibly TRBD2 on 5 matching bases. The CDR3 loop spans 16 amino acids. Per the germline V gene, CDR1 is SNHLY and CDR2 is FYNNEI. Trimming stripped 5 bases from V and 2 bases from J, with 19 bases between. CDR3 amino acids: CASSRTVDFSTYEQYF. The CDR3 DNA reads TGTGCCAGCAGTCGCACCGTGGACTTTTCTACCTACGAGCAGTACTTC.

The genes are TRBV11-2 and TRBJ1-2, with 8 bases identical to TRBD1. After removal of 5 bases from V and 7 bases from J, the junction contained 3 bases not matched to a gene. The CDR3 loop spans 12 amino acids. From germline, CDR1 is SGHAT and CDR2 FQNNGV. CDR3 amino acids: CASSLTGVGYTF. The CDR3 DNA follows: TGTGCCAGCAGCCTGACAGGGGTTGGCTACACCTTC.

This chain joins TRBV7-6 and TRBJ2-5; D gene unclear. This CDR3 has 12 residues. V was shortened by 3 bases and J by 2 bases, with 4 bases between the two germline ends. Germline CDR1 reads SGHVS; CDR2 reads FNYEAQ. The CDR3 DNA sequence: TGTGCCAGCAGCTTCCAGCAAGAGACCCAGTACTTC. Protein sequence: CASSFQQETQYF.

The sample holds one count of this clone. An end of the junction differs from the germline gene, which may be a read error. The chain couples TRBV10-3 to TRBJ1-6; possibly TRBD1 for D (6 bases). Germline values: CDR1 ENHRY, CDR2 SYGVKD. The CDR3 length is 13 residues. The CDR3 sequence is CAITEGEESPLHF. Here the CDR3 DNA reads TGTGCCATCACTGAGGGGGAGGAATCACCCCTCCACTTT.

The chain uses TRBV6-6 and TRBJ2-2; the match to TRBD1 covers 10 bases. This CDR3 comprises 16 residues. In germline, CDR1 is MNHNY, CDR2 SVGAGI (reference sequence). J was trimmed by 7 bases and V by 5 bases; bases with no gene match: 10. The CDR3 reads CASSQTGGASIGELFF. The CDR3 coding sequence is TGTGCCAGCAGTCAGACAGGGGGCGCGTCTATCGGGGAGCTGTTTTTT.

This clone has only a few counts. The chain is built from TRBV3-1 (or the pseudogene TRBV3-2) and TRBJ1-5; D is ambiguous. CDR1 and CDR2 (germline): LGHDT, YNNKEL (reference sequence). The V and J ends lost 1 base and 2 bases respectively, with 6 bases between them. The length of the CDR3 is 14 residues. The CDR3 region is CASSQVSGNQPQHF. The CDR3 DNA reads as TGTGCCAGCAGCCAAGTTTCAGGCAATCAGCCCCAGCATTTT.

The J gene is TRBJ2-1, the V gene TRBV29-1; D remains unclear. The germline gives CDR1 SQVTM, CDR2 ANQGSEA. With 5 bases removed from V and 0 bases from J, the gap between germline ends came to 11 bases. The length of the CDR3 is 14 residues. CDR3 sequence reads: CSVPDIRSYNEQFF. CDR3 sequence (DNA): TGCAGCGTTCCCGACATCCGCTCCTACAATGAGCAGTTCTTC.

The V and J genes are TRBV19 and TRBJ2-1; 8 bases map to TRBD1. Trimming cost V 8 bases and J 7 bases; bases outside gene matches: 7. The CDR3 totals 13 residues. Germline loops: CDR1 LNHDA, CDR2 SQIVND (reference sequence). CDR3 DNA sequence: TGTGCCAGTTCCCGGACAGGGAGAAATGAGCAGTTCTTC. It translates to CASSRTGRNEQFF.

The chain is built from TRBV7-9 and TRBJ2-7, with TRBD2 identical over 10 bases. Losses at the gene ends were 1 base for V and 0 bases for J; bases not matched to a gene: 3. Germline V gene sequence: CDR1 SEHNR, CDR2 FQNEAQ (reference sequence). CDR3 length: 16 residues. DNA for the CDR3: TGTGCCAGCAGCTTAGGTAGCGGGGGGAGCTCCTACGAGCAGTACTTC. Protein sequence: CASSLGSGGSSYEQYF.

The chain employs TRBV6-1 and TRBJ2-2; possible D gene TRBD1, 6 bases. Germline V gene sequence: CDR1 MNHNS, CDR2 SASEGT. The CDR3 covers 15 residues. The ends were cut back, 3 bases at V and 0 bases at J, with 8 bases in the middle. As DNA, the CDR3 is TGTGCCAGCAGTGATAGGGACACGAACACCGGGGAGCTGTTTTTT. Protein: CASSDRDTNTGELFF.

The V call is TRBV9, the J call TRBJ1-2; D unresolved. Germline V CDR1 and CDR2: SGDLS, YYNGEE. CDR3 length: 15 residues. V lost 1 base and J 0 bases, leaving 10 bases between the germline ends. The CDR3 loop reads CASSVLHGANYGYTF. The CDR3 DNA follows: TGTGCCAGCAGCGTATTGCACGGAGCTAACTATGGCTACACCTTC.

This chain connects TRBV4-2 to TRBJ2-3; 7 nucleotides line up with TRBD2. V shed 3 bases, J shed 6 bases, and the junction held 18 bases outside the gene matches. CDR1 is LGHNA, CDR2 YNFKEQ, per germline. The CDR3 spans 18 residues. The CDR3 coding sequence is TGTGCCAGCAGCCAGGAGGGGAGCGGGGAGGTACGGGTCGATACGCAGTATTTT. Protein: CASSQEGSGEVRVDTQYF.

DNA for the CDR3: TGCGCCAGCAGCCGCGGACGACAGGCTACATCTGGAAACACCATATATTTT. This encodes CASSRGRQATSGNTIYF. V usage is TRBV4-1 and J usage is TRBJ1-3, with a weak D call TRBD1 (6 bases). The CDR3 extends over 17 amino acids. The germline V and J ends were trimmed by 4 bases and 1 base, with 17 bases remaining between them. CDR1 is MGHRA, CDR2 YSYEKL, per germline.

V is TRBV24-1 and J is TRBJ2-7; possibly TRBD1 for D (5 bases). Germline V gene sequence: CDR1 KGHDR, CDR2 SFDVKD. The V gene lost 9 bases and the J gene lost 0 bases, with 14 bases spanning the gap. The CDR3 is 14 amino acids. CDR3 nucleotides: TGTGCCACCCCAGGGTGGGGCCACTCCTACGAGCAGTACTTC. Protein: CATPGWGHSYEQYF.

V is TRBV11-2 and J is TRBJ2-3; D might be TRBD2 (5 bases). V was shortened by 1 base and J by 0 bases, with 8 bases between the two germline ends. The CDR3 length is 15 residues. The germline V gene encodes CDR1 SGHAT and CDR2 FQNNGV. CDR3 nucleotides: TGTGCCAGCAGCTTAGTGGGCGGGAGCACAGATACGCAGTATTTT. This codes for CASSLVGGSTDTQYF.

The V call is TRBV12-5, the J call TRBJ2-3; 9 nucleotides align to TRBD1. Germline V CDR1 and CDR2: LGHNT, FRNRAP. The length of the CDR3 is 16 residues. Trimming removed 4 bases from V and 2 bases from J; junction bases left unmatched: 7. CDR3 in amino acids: CASGSGTGLATDTQYF. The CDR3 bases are TGTGCTAGTGGTTCCGGGACAGGGCTAGCCACAGATACGCAGTATTTT.

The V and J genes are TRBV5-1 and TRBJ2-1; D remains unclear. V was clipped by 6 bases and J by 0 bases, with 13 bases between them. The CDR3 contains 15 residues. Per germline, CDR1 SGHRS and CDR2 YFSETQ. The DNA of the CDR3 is TGCGCCAGCAAGGCGCGTGGAGTCTCCTACAATGAGCAGTTCTTC. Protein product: CASKARGVSYNEQFF.

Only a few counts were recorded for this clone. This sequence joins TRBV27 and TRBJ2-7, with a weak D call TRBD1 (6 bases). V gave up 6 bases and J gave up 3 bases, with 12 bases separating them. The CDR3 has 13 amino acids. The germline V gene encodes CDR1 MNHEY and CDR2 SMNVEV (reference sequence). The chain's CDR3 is CASSNRAIYEQYF. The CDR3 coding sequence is TGTGCCAGCAGCAACAGGGCTATCTACGAGCAGTACTTC.

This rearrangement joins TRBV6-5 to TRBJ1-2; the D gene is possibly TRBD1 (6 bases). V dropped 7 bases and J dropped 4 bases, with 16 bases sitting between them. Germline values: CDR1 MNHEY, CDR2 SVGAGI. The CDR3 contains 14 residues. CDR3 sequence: CASISGTPFYGYTF. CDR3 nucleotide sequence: TGTGCCAGCATCAGCGGGACACCCTTCTATGGCTACACCTTC.

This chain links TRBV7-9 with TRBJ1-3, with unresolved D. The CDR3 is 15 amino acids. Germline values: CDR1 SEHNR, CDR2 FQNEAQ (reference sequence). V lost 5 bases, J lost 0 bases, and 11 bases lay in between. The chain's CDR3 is CASSPVFHSGNTIYF. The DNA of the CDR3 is TGTGCCAGCAGCCCGGTGTTTCACTCTGGAAACACCATATATTTT.

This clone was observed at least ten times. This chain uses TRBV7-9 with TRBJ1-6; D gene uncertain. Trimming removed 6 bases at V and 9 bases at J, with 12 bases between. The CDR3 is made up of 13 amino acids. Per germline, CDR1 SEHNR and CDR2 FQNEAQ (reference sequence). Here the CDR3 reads CASRYDTISPLHF. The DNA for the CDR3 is TGTGCCAGCAGATACGACACGATTTCACCCCTCCACTTT.

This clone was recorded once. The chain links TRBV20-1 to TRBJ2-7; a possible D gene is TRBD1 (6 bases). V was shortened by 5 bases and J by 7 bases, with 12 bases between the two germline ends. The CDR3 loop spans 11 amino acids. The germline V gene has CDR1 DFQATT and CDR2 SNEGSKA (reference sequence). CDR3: CSAGWGLEQYF. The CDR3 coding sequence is TGCAGTGCTGGTTGGGGGCTGGAGCAGTACTTC.

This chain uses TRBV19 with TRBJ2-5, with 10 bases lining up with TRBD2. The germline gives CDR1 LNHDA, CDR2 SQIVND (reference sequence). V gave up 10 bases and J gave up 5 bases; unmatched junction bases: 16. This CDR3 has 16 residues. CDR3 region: CATSPGLASPWETQYF. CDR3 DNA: TGTGCCACCAGCCCGGGACTAGCGAGCCCGTGGGAGACCCAGTACTTC.

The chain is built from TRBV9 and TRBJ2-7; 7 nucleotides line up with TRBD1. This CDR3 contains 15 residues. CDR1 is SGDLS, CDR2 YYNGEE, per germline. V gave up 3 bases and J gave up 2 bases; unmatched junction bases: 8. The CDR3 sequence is CASSGRDSIAYEQYF. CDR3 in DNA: TGTGCCAGCAGCGGCCGGGACAGTATTGCCTACGAGCAGTACTTC. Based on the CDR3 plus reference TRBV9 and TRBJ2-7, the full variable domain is DSGVTQTPKHLITATGQRVTLRCSPRSGDLSVYWYQQSLDQGLQFLIQYYNGEERAKGNILERFSAQQFPDLHSELNLSSLELGDSALYFCASSGRDSIAYEQYFGPGTRLTVT.

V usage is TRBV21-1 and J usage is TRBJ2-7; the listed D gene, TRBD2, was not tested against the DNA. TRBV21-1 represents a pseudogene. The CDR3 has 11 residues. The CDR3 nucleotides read TGTGCCAGCAGCAAGCGATACGAGCAGTACTTC. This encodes CASSKRYEQYF.

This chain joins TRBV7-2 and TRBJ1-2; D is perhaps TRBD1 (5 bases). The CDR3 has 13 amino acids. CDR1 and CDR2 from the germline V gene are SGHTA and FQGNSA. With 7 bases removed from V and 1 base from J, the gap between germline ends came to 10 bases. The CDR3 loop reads CASNLDSNYGYTF. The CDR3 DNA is TGTGCCAGCAACCTCGACAGTAACTATGGCTACACCTTC.